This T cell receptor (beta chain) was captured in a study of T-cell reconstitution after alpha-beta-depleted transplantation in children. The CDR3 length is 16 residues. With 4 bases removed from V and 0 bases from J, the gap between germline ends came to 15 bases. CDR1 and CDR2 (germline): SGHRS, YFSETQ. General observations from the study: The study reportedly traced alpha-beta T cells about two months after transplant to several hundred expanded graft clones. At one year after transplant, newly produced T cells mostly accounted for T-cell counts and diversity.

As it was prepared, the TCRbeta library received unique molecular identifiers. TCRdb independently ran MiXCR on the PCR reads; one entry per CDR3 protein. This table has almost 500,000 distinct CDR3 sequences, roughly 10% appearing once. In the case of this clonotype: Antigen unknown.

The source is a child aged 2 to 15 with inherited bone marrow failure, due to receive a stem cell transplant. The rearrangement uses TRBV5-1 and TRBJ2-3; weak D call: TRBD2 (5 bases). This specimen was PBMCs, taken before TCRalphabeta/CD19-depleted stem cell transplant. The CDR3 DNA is TGCGCCAGCAGCCATTTGCGGGCCGGCAGCACAGATACGCAGTATTTT. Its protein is CASSHLRAGSTDTQYF.